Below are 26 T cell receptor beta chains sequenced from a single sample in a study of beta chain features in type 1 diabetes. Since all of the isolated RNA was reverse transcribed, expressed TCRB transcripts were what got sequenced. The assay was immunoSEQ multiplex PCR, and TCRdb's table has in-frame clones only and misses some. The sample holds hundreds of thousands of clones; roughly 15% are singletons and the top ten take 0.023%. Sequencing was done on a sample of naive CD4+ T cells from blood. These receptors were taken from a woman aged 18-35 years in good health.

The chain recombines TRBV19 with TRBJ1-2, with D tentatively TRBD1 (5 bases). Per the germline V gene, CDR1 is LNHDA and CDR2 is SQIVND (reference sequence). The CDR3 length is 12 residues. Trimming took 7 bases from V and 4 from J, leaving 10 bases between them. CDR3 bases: TGTGCCAGTACCGGGACTCCCTATGGCTACACCTTC. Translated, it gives CASTGTPYGYTF.

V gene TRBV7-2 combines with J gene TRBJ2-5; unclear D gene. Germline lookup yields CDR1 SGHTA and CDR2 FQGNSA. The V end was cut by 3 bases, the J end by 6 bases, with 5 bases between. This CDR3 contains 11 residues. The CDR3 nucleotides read TGTGCCAGCAGCTTTACAAAGACCCAGTACTTC. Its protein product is CASSFTKTQYF.

Here the CDR3 DNA reads TGTGCCAGCAGCTGGGGACAGAACTATGGCTACACCTTC. Amino acids: CASSWGQNYGYTF. The chain links TRBV14 to TRBJ1-2; TRBD1 matches 7 bases. The trim removed 5 bases at V and 2 bases at J, leaving 2 bases unmatched. The CDR3 runs 13 residues. CDR1 and CDR2 (germline): SGHDN, FVKESK. The complete variable domain, with remaining parts taken from reference TRBV14 and TRBJ1-2, reads EAGVTQFPSHSVIEKGQTVTLRCDPISGHDNLYWYRRVMGKEIKFLLHFVKESKQDESGMPNNRFLAERTGGTYSTLKVQPAELEDSGVYFCASSWGQNYGYTFGSGTRLTVV.

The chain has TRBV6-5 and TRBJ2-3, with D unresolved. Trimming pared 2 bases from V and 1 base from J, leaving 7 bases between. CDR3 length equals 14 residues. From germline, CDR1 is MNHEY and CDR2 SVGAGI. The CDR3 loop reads CASSYHRGTDTQYF. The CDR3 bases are TGTGCCAGCAGTTACCATCGAGGCACAGATACGCAGTATTTT.

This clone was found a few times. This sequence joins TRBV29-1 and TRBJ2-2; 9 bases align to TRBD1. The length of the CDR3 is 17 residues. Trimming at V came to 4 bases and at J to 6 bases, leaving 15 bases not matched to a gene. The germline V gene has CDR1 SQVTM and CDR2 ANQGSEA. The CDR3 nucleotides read TGCAGCGTTGGTTACTCCCCGGGACAGGGAGTATCCGGGGAGCTGTTTTTT. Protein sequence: CSVGYSPGQGVSGELFF.

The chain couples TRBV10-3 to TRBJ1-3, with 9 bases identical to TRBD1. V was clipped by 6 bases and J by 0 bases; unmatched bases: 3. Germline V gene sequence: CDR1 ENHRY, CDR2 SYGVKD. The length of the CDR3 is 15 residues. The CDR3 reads CAISKDRGSGNTIYF. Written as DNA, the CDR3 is TGTGCCATCAGCAAGGACAGGGGCTCTGGAAACACCATATATTTT.

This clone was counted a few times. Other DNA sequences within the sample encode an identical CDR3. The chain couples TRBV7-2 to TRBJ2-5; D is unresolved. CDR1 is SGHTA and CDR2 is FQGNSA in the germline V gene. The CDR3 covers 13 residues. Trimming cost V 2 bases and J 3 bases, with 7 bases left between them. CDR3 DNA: TGTGCCAGCAGCTTAAGGAGAGAAGAGACCCAGTACTTC. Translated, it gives CASSLRREETQYF.

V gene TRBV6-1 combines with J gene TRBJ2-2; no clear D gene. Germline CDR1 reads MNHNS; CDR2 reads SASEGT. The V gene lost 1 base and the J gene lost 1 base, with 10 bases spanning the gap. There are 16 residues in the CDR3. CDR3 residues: CASSEGVVGNTGELFF. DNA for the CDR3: TGTGCCAGCAGTGAAGGGGTAGTAGGGAACACCGGGGAGCTGTTTTTT.

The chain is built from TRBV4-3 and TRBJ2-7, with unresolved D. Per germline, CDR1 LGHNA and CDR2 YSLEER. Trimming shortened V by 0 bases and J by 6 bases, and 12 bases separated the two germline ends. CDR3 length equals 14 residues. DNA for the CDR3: TGCGCCAGCAGCCAAGACTTGGTAAGGGTCGAGCAGTACTTC. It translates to CASSQDLVRVEQYF.

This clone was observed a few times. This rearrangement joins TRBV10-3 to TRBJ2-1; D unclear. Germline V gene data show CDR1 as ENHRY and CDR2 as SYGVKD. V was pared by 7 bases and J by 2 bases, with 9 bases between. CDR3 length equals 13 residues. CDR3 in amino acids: CAITPGAYNEQFF. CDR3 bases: TGTGCCATCACCCCGGGTGCCTACAATGAGCAGTTCTTC.

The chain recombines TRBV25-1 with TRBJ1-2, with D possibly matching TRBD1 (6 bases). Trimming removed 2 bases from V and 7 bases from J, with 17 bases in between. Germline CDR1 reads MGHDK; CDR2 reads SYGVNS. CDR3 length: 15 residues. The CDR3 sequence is CASSENGRGRFGYTF. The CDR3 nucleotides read TGTGCCAGCAGTGAAAATGGCAGGGGAAGGTTTGGCTACACCTTC.

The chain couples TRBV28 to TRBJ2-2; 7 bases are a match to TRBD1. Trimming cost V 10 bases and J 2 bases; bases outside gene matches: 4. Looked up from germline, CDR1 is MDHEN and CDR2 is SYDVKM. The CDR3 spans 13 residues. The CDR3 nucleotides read TGTGCCAACCGACAGGGAAACACCGGGGAGCTGTTTTTT. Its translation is CANRQGNTGELFF.

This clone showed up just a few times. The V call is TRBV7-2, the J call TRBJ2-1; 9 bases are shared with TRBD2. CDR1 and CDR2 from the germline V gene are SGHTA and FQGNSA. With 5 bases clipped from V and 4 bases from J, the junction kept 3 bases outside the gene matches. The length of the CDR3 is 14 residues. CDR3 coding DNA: TGTGCCAGCAGCCGTAGCGGGAGATACAATGAGCAGTTCTTC. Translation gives CASSRSGRYNEQFF.

The CDR3: CASSSSSGRAGADTQYF. CDR3 DNA: TGTGCCAGCAGCTCCTCCAGCGGGAGGGCCGGGGCAGATACGCAGTATTTT. The J gene is TRBJ2-3, the V gene TRBV5-4; 10 bases are shared with TRBD2. V shed 3 bases, J shed 4 bases, and the junction held 11 bases outside the gene matches. CDR3 length: 17 residues. Per germline, CDR1 SGHNT and CDR2 YYREEE (reference sequence).

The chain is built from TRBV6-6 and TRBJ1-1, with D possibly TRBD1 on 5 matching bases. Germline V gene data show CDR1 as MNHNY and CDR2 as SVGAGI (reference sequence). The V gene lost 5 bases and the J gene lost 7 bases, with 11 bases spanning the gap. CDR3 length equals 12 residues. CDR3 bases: TGTGCCAGCAGTCATCGAAGGGGTGAAGCTTTCTTT. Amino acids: CASSHRRGEAFF.

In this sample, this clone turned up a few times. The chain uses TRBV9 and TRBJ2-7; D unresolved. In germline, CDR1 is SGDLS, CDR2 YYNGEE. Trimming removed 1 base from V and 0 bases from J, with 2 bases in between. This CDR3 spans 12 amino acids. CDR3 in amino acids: CASSVSSYEQYF. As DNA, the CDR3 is TGTGCCAGCAGCGTATCCTCCTACGAGCAGTACTTC.

CDR3 DNA sequence: TGTGCCAGCAGTGTACAGGGAGGGACCTACGAGCAGTACTTC. The encoded protein is CASSVQGGTYEQYF. The chain is built from TRBV2 and TRBJ2-7; D is perhaps TRBD2 (7 bases). V was shortened by 4 bases and J by 2 bases, with 12 bases between the two germline ends. Per the germline V gene, CDR1 is SNHLY and CDR2 is FYNNEI. This CDR3 comprises 14 residues.

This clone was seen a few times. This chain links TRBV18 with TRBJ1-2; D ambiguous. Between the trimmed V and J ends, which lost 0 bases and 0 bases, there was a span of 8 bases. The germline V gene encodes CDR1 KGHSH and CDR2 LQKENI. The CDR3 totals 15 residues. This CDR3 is CASSPPGGPNYGYTF. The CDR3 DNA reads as TGTGCCAGCTCACCACCGGGCGGCCCTAACTATGGCTACACCTTC.

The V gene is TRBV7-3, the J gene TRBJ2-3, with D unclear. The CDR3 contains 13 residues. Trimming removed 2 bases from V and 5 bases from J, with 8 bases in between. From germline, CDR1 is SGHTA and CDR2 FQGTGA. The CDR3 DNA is TGTGCCAGCAGCTTAGGTTTTGGAGATACGCAGTATTTT. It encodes CASSLGFGDTQYF.

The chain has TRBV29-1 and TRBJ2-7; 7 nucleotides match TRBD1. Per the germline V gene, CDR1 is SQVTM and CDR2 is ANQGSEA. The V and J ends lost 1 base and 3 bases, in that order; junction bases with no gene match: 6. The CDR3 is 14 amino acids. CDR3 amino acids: CSVEVGQGDYEQYF. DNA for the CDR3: TGCAGCGTTGAAGTAGGCCAGGGGGACTACGAGCAGTACTTC.

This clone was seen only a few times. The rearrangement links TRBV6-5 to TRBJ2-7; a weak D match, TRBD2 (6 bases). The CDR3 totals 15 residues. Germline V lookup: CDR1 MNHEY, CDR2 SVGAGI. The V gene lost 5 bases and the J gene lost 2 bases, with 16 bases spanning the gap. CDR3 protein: CASSPTTSLTYEQYF. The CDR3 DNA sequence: TGTGCCAGCAGTCCCACGACTAGTCTCACCTACGAGCAGTACTTC.

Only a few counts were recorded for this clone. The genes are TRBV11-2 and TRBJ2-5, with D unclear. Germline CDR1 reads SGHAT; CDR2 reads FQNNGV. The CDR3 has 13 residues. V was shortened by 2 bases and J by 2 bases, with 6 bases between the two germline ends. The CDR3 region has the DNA TGTGCCAGCAGCTTAAGCCCTCAAGAGACCCAGTACTTC. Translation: CASSLSPQETQYF.

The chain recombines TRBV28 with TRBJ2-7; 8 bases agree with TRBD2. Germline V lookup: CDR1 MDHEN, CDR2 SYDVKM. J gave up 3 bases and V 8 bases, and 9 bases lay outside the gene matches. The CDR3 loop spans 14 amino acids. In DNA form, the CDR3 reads TGTGCCAGCGGACAAGCGGGAGAAGTCTACGAGCAGTACTTC. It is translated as CASGQAGEVYEQYF.

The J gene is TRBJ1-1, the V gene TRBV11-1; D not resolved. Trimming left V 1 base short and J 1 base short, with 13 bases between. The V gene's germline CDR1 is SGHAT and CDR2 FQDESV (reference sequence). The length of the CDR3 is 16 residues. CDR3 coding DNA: TGTGCCAGCAGCTTAGGGGCCTGGGGTAAGAACACTGAAGCTTTCTTT. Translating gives CASSLGAWGKNTEAFF.

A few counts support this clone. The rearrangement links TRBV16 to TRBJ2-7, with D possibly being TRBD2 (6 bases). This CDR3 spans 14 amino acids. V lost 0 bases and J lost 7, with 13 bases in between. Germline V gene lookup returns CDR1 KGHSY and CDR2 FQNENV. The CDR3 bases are TGTGCCAGCAGCCAATCATGGGCTAGCGAGGAGCAGTACTTC. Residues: CASSQSWASEEQYF.

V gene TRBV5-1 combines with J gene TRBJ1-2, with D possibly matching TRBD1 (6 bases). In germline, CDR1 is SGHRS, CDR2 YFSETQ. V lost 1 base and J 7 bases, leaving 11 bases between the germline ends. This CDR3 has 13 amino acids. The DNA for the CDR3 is TGCGCCAGCAGCTTGAGCGGGGGGCCTGGCTACACCTTC. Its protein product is CASSLSGGPGYTF.